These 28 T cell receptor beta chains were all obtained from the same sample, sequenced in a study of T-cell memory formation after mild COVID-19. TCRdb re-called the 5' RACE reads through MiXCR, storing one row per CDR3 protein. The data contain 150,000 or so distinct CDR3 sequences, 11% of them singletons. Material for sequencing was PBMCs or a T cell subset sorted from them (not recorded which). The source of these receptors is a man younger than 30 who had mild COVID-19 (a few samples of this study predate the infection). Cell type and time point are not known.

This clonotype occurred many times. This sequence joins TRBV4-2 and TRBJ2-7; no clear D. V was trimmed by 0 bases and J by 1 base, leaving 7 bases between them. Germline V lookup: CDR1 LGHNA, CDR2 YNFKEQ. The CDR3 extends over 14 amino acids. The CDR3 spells CASSQDTQSYEQYF. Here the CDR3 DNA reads TGTGCCAGCAGCCAAGATACGCAATCCTACGAGCAGTACTTC.

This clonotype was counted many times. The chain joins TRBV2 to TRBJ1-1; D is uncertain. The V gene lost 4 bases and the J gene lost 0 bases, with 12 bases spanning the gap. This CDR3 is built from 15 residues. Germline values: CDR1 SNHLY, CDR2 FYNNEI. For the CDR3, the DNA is TGTGCCAGCAGTGTCGCAGTTCAGATGAACACTGAAGCTTTCTTT. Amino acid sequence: CASSVAVQMNTEAFF.

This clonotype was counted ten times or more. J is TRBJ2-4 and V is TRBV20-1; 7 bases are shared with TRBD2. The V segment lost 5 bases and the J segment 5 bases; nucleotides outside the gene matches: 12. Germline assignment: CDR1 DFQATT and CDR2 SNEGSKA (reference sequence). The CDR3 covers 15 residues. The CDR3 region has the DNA TGCAGTGCTTACTCTCCAGGGAGGGCGGAAAACATTCAGTACTTC. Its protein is CSAYSPGRAENIQYF.

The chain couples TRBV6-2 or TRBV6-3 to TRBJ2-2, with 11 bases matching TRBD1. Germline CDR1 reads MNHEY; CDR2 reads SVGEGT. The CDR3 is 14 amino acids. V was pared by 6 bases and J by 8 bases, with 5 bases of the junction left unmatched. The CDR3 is CASRRTGGGGELFF. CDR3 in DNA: TGTGCCAGCAGGAGGACAGGGGGCGGAGGGGAGCTGTTTTTT.

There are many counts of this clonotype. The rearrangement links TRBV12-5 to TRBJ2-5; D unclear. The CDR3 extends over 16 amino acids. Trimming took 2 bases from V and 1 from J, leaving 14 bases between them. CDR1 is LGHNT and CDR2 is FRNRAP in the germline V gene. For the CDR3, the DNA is TGTGCTAGTGGTTTGACAGACCTTACACCCCAAGAGACCCAGTACTTC. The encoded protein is CASGLTDLTPQETQYF.

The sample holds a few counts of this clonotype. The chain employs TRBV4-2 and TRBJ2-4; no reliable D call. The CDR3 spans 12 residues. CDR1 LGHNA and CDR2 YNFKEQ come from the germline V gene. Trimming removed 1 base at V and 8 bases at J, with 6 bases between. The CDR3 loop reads CASSQGGDIQYF. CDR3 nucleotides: TGTGCCAGCAGCCAAGGCGGAGACATTCAGTACTTC.

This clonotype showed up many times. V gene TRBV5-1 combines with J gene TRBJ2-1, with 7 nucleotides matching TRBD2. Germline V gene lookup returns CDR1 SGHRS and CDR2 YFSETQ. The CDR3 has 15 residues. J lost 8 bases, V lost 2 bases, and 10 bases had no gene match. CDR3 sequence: CASSLRLGGKDEQFF. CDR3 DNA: TGCGCCAGCAGCTTAAGGTTGGGGGGGAAGGATGAGCAGTTCTTC.

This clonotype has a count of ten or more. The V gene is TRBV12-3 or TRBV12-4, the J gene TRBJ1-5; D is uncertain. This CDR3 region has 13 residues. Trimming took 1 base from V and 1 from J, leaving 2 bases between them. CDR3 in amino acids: CASSLESNQPQHF. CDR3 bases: TGTGCCAGCAGTTTAGAGAGCAATCAGCCCCAGCATTTT.

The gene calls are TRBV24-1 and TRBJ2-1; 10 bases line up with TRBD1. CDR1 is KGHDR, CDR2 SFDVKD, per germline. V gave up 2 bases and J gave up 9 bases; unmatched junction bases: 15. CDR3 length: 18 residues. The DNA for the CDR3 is TGTGCCACCAGTGATTCCACAACCCCGGGACAGGGGTTATTTGAGCAGTTCTTC. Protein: CATSDSTTPGQGLFEQFF.

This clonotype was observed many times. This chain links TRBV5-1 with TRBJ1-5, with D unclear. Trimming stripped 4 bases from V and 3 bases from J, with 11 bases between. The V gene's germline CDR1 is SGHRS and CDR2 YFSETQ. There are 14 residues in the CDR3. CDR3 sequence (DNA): TGCGCCAGCAGCGTGGCGGGAGACAATCAGCCCCAGCATTTT. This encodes CASSVAGDNQPQHF.

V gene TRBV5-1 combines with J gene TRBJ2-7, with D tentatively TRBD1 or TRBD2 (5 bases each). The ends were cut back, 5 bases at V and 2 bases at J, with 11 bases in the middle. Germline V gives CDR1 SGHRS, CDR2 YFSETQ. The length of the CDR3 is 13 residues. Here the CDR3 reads CASRGVTTYEQYF. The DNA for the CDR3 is TGCGCCAGCAGGGGGGTCACCACCTACGAGCAGTACTTC.

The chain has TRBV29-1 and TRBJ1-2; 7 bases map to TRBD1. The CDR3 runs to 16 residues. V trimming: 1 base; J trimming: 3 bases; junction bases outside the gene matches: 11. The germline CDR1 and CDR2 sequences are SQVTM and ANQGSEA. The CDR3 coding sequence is TGCAGCGTTGAAGTCCGTTCCCGGGACAGATACTATGGCTACACCTTC. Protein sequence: CSVEVRSRDRYYGYTF.

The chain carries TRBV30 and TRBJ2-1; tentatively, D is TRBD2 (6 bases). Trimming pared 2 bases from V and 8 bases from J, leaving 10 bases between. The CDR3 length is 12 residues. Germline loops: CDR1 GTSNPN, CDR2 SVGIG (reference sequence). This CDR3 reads CAWSLTSYEQFF. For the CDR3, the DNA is TGTGCCTGGAGTTTGACTAGTTATGAGCAGTTCTTC.

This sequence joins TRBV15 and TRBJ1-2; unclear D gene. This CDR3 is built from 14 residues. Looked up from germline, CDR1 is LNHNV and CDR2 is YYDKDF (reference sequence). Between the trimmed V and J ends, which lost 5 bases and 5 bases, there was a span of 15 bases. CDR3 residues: CATSGRTSPYGYTF. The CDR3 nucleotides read TGTGCCACCAGCGGACGGACGAGCCCTTATGGCTACACCTTC.

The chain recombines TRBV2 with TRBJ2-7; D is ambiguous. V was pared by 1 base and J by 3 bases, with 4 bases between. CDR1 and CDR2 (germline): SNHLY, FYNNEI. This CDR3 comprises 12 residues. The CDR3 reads CASSEDNYEQYV. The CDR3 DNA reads TGTGCCAGCAGTGAAGACAACTACGAGCAGTACGTC.

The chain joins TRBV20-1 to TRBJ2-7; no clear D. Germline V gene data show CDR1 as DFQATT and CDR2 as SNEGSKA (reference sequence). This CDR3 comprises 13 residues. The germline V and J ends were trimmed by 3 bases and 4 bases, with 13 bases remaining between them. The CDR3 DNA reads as TGCAGTGCTAGCCGGCCGCACGGATACGAGCAGTACGTC. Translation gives CSASRPHGYEQYV.

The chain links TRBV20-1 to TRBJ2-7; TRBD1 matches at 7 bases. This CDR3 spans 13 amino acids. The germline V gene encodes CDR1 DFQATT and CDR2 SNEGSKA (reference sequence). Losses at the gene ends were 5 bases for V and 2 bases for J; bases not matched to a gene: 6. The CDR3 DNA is TGCAGTGCTCAGCGTCAGGGGGCCTACGAGCAGTACGTC. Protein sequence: CSAQRQGAYEQYV.

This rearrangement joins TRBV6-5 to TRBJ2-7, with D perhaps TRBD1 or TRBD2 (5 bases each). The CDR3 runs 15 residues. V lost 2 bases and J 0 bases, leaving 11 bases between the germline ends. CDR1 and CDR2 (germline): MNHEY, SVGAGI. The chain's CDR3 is CASSYRGPSSYEQYF. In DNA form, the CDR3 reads TGTGCCAGCAGTTACCGGGGACCAAGCTCCTACGAGCAGTACTTC.

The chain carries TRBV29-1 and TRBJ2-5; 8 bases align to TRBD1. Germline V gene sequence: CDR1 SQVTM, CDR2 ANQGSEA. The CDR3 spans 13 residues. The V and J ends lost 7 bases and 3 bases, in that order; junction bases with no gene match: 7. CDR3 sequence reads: CSGRDRQKETQYF. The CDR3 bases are TGCAGCGGCCGGGACAGGCAAAAAGAGACCCAGTACTTC.

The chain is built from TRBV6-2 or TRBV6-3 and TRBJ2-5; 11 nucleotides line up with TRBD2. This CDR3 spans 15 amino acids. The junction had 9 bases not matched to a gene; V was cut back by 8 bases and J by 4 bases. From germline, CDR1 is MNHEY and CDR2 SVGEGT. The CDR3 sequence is CASRDSGGARETQYF. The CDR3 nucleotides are TGTGCCAGCCGTGATAGCGGGGGGGCAAGAGAGACCCAGTACTTC.

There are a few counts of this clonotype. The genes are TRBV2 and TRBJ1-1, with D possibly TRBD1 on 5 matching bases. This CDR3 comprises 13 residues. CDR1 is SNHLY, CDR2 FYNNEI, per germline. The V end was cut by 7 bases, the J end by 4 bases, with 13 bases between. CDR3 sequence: CASTQGPSTEAFF. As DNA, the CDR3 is TGTGCCAGCACCCAGGGCCCGAGCACTGAAGCTTTCTTT.

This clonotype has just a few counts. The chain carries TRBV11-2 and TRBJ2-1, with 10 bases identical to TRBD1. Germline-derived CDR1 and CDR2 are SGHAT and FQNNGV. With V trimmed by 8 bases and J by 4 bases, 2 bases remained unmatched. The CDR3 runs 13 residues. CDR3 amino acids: CASRQGAYNEQFF. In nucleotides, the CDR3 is TGTGCCAGCCGACAGGGGGCTTACAATGAGCAGTTCTTC. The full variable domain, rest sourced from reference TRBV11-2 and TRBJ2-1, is EAGVAQSPRYKIIEKRQSVAFWCNPISGHATLYWYQQILGQGPKLLIQFQNNGVVDDSQLPKDRFSAERLKGVDSTLKIQPAKLEDSAVYLCASRQGAYNEQFFGPGTRLTVL.

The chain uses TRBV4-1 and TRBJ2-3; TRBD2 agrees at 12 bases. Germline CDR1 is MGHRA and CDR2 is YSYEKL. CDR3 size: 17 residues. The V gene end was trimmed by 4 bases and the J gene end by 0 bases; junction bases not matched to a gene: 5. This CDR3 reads CASSRVLAGGSTDTQYF. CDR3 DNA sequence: TGCGCCAGCAGCCGGGTCCTAGCGGGGGGGAGCACAGATACGCAGTATTTT.

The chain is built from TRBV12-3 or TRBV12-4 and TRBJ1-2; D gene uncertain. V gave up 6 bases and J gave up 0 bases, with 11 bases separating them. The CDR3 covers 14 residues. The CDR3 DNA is TGTGCCAGCAGAAAGGAATCTCCTAACTATGGCTACACCTTC. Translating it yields CASRKESPNYGYTF.

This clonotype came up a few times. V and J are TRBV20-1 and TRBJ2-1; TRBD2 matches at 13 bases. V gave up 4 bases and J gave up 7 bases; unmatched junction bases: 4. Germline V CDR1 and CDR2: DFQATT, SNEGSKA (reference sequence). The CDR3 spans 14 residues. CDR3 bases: TGCAGTGCTACGGGACTAGCGGGGAGAAATGAGCAGTTCTTC. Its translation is CSATGLAGRNEQFF.

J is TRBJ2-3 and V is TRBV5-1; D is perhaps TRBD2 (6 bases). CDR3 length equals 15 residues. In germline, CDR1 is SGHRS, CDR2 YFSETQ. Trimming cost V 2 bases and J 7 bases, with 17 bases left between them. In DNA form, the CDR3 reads TGCGCCAGCAGCTTAGTCATTGGCGGGGAGCATACGCAGTATTTT. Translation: CASSLVIGGEHTQYF.

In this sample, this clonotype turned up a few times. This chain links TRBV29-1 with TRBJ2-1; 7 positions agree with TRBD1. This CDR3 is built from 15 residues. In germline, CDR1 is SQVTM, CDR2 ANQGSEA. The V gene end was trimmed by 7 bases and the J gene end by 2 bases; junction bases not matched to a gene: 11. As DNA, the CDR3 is TGCAGCGCCAACTTAGGGGGCTCTCCCTACAATGAGCAGTTCTTC. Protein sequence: CSANLGGSPYNEQFF.

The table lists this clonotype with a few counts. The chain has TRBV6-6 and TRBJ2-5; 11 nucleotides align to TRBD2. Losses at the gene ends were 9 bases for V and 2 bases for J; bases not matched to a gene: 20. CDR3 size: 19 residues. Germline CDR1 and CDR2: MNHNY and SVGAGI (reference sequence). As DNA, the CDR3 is TGTGCCAGTCGATCCACCCGAAAACTAGCGGGGGAAAAACAAGAGACCCAGTACTTC. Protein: CASRSTRKLAGEKQETQYF.